The T cell receptor (beta chain) described here comes from a study of blood T cell repertoires in COVID-19. The CDR3 loop spans 15 amino acids. Trimming removed 10 bases from V and 3 bases from J; junction bases left unmatched: 12. Germline loops: CDR1 SGHNT, CDR2 YYREEE (reference sequence). Method: immunoSEQ multiplex PCR; TCRdb's copy keeps in-frame clones and lacks some. The table lists around 280,000 clones, roughly nine tenths of them singletons. Sequencing input: PBMCs or T cells enriched from blood (not recorded which). The sequence came from a middle-aged woman who had recovered from COVID-19. This chain links TRBV5-4 with TRBJ2-2; 7 positions agree with TRBD2. The CDR3, as DNA: TGTGCCGCTGGGGGAGGGCCGGGGGACACCGGGGAGCTGTTTTTT. Encoded protein: CAAGGGPGDTGELFF.